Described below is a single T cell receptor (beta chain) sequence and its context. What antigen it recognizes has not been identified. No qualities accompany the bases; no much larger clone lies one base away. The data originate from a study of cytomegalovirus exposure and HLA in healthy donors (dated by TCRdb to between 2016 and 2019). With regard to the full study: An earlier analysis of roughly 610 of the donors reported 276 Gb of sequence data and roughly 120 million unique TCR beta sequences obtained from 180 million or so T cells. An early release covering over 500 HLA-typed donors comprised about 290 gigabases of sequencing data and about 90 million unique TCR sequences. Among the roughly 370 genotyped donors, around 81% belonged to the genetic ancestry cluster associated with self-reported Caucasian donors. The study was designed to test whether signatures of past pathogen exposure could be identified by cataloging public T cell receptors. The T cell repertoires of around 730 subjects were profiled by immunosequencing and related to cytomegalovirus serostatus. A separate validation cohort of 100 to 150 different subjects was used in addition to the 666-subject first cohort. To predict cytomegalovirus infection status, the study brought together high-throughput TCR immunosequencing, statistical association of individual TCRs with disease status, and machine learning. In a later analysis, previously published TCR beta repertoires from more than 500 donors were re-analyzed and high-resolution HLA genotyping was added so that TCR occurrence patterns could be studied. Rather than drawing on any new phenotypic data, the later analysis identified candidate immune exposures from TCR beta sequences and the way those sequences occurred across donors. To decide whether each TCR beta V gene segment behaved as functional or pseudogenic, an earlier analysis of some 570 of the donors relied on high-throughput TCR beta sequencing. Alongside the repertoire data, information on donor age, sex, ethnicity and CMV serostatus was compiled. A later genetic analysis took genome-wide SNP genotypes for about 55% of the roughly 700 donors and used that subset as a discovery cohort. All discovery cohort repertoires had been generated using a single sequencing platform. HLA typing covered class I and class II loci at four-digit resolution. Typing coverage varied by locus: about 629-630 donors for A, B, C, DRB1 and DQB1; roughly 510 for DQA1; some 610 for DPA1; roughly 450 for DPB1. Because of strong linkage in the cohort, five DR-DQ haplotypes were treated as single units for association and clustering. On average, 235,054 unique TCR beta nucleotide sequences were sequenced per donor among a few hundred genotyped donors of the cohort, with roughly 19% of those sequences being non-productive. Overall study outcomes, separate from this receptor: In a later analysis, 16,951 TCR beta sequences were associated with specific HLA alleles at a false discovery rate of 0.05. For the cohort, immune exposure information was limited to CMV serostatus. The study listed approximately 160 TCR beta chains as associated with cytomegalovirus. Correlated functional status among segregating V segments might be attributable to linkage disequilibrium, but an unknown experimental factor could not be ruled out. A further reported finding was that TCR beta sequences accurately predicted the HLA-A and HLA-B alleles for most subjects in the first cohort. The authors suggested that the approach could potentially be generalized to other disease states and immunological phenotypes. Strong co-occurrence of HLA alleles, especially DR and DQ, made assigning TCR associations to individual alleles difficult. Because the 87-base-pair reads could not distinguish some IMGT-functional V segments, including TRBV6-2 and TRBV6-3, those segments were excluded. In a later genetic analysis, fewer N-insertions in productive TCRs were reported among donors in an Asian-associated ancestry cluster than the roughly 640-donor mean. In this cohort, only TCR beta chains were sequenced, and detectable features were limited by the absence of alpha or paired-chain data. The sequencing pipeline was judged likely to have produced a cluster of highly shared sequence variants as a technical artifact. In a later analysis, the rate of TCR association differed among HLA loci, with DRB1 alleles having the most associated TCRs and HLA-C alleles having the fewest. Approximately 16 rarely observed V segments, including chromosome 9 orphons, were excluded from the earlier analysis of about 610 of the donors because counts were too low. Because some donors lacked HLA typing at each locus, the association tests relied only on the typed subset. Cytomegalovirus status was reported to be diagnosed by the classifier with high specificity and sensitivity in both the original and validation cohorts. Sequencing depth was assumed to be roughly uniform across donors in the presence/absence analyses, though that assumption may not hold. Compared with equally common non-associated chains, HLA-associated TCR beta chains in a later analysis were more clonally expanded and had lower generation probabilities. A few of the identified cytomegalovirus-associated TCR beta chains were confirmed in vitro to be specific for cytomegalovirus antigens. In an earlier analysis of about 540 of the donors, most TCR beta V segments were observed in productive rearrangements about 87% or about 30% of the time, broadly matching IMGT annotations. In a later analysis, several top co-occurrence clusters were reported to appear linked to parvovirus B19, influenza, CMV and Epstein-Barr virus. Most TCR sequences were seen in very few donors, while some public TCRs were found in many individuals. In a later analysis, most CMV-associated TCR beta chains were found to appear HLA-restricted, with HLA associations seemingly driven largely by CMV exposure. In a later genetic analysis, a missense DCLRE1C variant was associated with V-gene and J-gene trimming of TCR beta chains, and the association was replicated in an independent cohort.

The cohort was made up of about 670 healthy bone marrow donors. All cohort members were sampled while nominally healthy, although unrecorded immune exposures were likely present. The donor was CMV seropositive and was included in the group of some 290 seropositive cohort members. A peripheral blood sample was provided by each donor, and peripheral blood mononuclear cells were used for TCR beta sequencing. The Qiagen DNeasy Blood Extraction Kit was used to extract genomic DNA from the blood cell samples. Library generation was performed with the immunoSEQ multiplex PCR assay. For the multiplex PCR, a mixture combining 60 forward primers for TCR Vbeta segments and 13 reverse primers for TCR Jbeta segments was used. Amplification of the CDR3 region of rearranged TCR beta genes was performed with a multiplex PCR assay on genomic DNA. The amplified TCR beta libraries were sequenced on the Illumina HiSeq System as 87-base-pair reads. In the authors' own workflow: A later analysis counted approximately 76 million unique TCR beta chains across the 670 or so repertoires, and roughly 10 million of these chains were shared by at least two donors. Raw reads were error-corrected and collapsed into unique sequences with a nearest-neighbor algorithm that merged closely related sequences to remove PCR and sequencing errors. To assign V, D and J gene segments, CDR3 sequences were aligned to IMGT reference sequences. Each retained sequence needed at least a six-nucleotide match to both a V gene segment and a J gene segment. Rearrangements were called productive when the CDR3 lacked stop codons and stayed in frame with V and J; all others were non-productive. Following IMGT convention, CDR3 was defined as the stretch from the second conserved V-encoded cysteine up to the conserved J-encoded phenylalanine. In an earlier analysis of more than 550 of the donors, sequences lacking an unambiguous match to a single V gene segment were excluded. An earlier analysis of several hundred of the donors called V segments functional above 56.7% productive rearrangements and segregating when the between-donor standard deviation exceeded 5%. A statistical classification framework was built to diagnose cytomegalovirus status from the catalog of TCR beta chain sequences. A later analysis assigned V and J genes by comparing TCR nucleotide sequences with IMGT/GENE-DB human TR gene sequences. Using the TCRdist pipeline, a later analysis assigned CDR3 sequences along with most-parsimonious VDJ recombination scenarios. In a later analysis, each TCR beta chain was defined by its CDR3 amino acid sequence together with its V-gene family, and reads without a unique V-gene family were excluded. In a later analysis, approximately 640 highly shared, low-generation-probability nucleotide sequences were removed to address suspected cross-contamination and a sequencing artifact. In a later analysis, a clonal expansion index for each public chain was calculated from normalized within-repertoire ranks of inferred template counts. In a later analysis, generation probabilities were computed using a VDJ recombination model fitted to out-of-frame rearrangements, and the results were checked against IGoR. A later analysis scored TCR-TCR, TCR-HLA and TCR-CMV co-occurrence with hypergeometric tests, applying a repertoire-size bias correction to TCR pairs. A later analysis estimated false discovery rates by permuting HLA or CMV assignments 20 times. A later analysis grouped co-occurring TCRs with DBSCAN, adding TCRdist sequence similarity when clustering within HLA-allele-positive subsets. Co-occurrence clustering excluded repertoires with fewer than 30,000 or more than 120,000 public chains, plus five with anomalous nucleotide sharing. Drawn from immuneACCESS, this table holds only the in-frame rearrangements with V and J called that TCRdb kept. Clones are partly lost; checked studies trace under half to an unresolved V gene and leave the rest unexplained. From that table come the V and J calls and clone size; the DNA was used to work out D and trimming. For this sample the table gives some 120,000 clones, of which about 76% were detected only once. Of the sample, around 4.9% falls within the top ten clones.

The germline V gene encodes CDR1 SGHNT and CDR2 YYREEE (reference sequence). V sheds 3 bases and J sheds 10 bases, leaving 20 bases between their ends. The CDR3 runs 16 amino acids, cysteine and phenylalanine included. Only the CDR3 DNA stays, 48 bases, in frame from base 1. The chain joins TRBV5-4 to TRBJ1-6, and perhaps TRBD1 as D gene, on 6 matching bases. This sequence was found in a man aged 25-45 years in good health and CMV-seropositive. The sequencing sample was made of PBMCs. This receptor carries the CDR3 CASSSGHDRRTSPLHF. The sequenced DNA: TGTGCCAGCAGCTCGGGGCACGACAGGCGTACGTCACCCCTCCACTTT.